The next 14 T cell receptor beta chains were all read from a single sample in a study of CD8+CD57+ T cells in acquired aplastic anemia (dated by TCRdb to between 2018 and 2020). The instrument was an Illumina HiSeq 2000. TCR beta VDJ combination and CDR3 sequence profiling used genomic DNA as the template. The public sequencing data were trimmed at Q25 with fastp and processed into clonotypes with MiXCR by TCRdb, which kept only in-frame beta chains. Records with the same CDR3 protein are collapsed into one entry carrying the most frequent genes and DNA. Counted in this sample were roughly 200,000 distinct CDR3 sequences; under 65% of them appeared once. The ten largest account for roughly 29% of the sample. Sequences were obtained from sorted CD4+, CD8+, or CD8+CD57+ T cells (not recorded which) from PBMCs. These receptors were collected from a human donor in good health.

The chain joins TRBV24-1 to TRBJ2-7; TRBD2 matches 13 bases. The CDR3 is 15 amino acids. The germline gives CDR1 KGHDR, CDR2 SFDVKD. V was clipped by 5 bases and J by 5 bases; unmatched bases: 5. The CDR3 protein is CATSAWTSGSHEQYF. The DNA for the CDR3 is TGTGCCACCAGTGCTTGGACTAGCGGGAGTCACGAGCAGTACTTC.

Concerning this clonotype: At one of its ends the junction is not consistent with the germline gene, which may arise from a read error. The V call is TRBV5-4, the J call TRBJ2-7, with no clear D. Germline V CDR1 and CDR2: SGHNT, YYREEE (reference sequence). This CDR3 spans 13 amino acids. CDR3 DNA sequence: TGTGCCAGCAGCCCGGTGGGTACCTATGAGCGGTACTTC. It encodes CASSPVGTYERYF. Drawing the rest from reference TRBV5-4 and TRBJ2-7, the complete variable domain is ETGVTQSPTHLIKTRGQQVTLRCSSQSGHNTVSWYQQALGQGPQFIFQYYREEENGRGNFPPRFSGLQFPNYSSELNVNALELDDSALYLCASSPVGTYERYFGPGTRLTVT.

This clonotype turned up a few times. The genes are TRBV10-3 and TRBJ2-7, with D maybe TRBD1 (5 bases). CDR1 and CDR2 (germline): ENHRY, SYGVKD. Between the trimmed V and J ends, which lost 4 bases and 2 bases, there was a span of 12 bases. The CDR3 length is 14 residues. For the CDR3, the DNA is TGTGCCATCAGTGTTTCAGGGAATCCCTACGAGCAGTACTTC. Encoded protein: CAISVSGNPYEQYF.

The rearrangement joins TRBV19 to TRBJ2-2; maybe TRBD2 (5 bases). Germline values: CDR1 LNHDA, CDR2 SQIVND (reference sequence). This CDR3 comprises 15 residues. The V gene lost 9 bases and the J gene lost 3 bases, with 17 bases spanning the gap. The CDR3 bases are TGTGCCAGCCCTCCGCGACGGGGTCACACCGGGGAGCTGTTTTTT. This translates into CASPPRRGHTGELFF.

This sequence joins TRBV7-8 and TRBJ1-2; 9 nucleotides match TRBD1. CDR3 length equals 15 residues. The germline CDR1 and CDR2 sequences are SGHVS and FQNEAQ. V was clipped by 6 bases and J by 4 bases; unmatched bases: 9. CDR3 DNA: TGTGCCAGCAGACAAACAGGGGGCGAGGGCTATGGCTACACCTTC. Its protein is CASRQTGGEGYGYTF.

The V call is TRBV7-9, the J call TRBJ2-5; 7 nucleotides agree with TRBD1. CDR3 length equals 16 residues. Trimming cost V 1 base and J 5 bases; bases outside gene matches: 10. Looked up from germline, CDR1 is SEHNR and CDR2 is FQNEAQ (reference sequence). The CDR3 here is CASSLVRAGGWETQYF. In DNA, the CDR3 is TGTGCCAGCAGCTTAGTTCGGGCAGGGGGATGGGAGACCCAGTACTTC.

Written as DNA, the CDR3 is TGTGCCAGCACGAGAACTAGCGGGAGAGGGACCGGGGAGCTGTTTTTT. It translates to CASTRTSGRGTGELFF. The chain has TRBV2 and TRBJ2-2, with TRBD2 matching 11 bases. Trimming removed 7 bases from V and 5 bases from J; junction bases left unmatched: 9. Germline lookup yields CDR1 SNHLY and CDR2 FYNNEI. CDR3 size: 16 residues.

The chain combines TRBV6-6 with TRBJ1-2; D gene uncertain. Germline CDR1 and CDR2: MNHNY and SVGAGI (reference sequence). The CDR3 spans 14 residues. V lost 2 bases and J 0 bases, leaving 7 bases between the germline ends. Written as DNA, the CDR3 is TGTGCCAGCAGTTACGTGGAGGCTAACTATGGCTACACCTTC. This gives the protein CASSYVEANYGYTF.

As to this clonotype: A much larger clonotype is one base distant, so this may be a read error. This chain uses TRBV12-3 or TRBV12-4 with TRBJ1-1; no clear D gene. The CDR3 consists of 15 residues. This CDR3 reads CASSDPPEMNIEALF. CDR3 in DNA: TGTGCCAGCAGTGACCCCCCTGAGATGAACATTGAAGCTCTCTTT.

With regard to this clonotype: The CDR3 does not end in the conserved phenylalanine or tryptophan, so this is likely a read error. The chain combines TRBV2 with TRBJ2-3; no definite D call. Germline V gene data show CDR1 as SNHLY and CDR2 as FYNNEI. Trimming stripped 2 bases from V and 5 bases from J, with 14 bases between. The CDR3 is made up of 15 amino acids. CDR3 coding DNA: TGTGCCAGCAGTGAAAATCGAGCGTTGGGAGATACGCAGTATCTT. It is translated as CASSENRALGDTQYL.

The chain combines TRBV7-9 with TRBJ2-1, with D perhaps matching TRBD1 (5 bases). Deletions cut 5 bases from V and 6 bases from J, with 23 bases between. The V gene's germline CDR1 is SEHNR and CDR2 FQNEAQ (reference sequence). This CDR3 spans 17 amino acids. The DNA for the CDR3 is TGTGCCAGCAGCAGCACTACGACAGAGGCTTATGTCAATGAGCAGTTCTTC. It specifies CASSSTTTEAYVNEQFF.

The DNA of the CDR3 is TGTGCCAGCAGCTTGGGTGGGGCTGGGATAGCGGGGGAGTACAATGAGCAGTTCTTC. Its translation is CASSLGGAGIAGEYNEQFF. The J gene is TRBJ2-1, the V gene TRBV5-6, with 9 bases that match TRBD2. CDR3 length: 19 residues. The ends lost 0 bases at V and 4 bases at J; junction bases unmatched: 14. Germline-derived CDR1 and CDR2 are SGHDT and YYEEEE.

This sequence joins TRBV20-1 and TRBJ2-1; TRBD1 or TRBD2 may be the D gene (7 bases each). The V and J ends lost 6 bases and 8 bases respectively, with 23 bases between them. The CDR3 is made up of 15 amino acids. The germline CDR1 and CDR2 sequences are DFQATT and SNEGSKA (reference sequence). CDR3 coding DNA: TGCAGTGCCCCTGGGGGGGGGGGACAGATCTATGAGCAGTTCTTC. Its protein is CSAPGGGGQIYEQFF.

The chain links TRBV24-1 to TRBJ2-7; D remains ambiguous. V shed 3 bases and J shed 3 bases, with 8 bases lying between them. CDR3 length: 13 residues. The germline V gene has CDR1 KGHDR and CDR2 SFDVKD. The CDR3 here is CATSDPSVYEQYF. CDR3 DNA sequence: TGTGCCACCAGTGATCCCTCAGTCTACGAGCAGTACTTC.